The clone carrying this T cell receptor (beta chain) occurred a few times. The antigen is not known. This specimen comes from a study of T cell repertoires in cytomegalovirus infection. At the level of the study: The authors used CMV epitopes that were HLA-C-restricted (recently identified) and HLA-B-restricted (well studied).

The CDR3 has 14 amino acids. V was clipped by 5 bases and J by 3 bases, with 14 bases between them. The germline V gene encodes CDR1 DFQATT and CDR2 SNEGSKA (reference sequence). TCRdb passed the reads through MiXCR, listing each CDR3 protein once. The data contain 140,000 to 150,000 distinct CDR3 sequences, more than 30% of them singletons. The starting material was CD8+ T cells from cultured PBMCs, obtained from culture after CMV antigen stimulation. The V gene is TRBV20-1, the J gene TRBJ2-1, with D perhaps being TRBD1 or TRBD2 (5 bases each). The clonotype comes from a human donor in good health (CMV status not recorded). Some clones in this sample may be carry-over from other donors' samples. This CDR3 reads CSAWDGSGYNEQFF. In nucleotides, the CDR3 is TGCAGTGCTTGGGACGGGTCGGGCTACAATGAGCAGTTCTTC.